Below, one T cell receptor (beta chain) is given with its context. The data derive from a study of blood T cell repertoires in COVID-19. V lost 4 bases and J 1 base, leaving 18 bases between the germline ends. The length of the CDR3 is 16 residues. Germline CDR1 is SGHRS and CDR2 is YFSETQ. Source study methods: Reference gene primer amplification gave estimated nucleated cell counts. TCRdb's copy holds only in-frame clones and misses some; the assay was immunoSEQ multiplex PCR. From that table come the V and J calls and clone size; the DNA was used to work out D and trimming. Found here are roughly 150,000 clones, around 87% of them singletons; the top ten hold roughly 3.9%.

The receptor comes from a woman aged 40 to 50 who had been exposed to COVID-19. The sequencing input was PBMCs or T cells enriched from blood (not recorded which). The chain is built from TRBV5-1 and TRBJ2-7, with a weak D call TRBD1 (7 bases). CDR3 sequence reads: CASSLEGQHLSYEQYF. The CDR3 DNA sequence: TGCGCCAGCAGCCTGGAGGGACAGCACTTATCCTACGAGCAGTACTTC. Complete variable domain (other parts from reference TRBV5-1 and TRBJ2-7): KAGVTQTPRYLIKTRGQQVTLSCSPISGHRSVSWYQQTPGQGLQFLFEYFSETQRNKGNFPGRFSGRQFSNSRSEMNVSTLELGDSALYLCASSLEGQHLSYEQYFGPGTRLTVT.